This T cell receptor beta chain is from a study of identical twins. Points from the study as a whole: Out-of-frame beta sequences exhibited a weaker degree of excess twin sharing. The models gave estimates that fell short of the out-of-frame TCR alpha sharing seen in monozygotic twins.

Template switching added a universal primer site; cDNA carried unique molecular identifiers. TCRdb reprocessed the 5' RACE reads with MiXCR, giving one entry per CDR3 protein. The sample contains about 260,000 distinct CDR3 sequences, 5.5% to 8% of which appear only once. This clonotype was detected ten times or more. Its target is unknown. Germline-derived CDR1 and CDR2 are SQVTM and ANQGSEA. The CDR3 runs to 13 residues. Deletions cut 0 bases from V and 3 bases from J, with 8 bases between. Another study also made use of these data, one on yellow fever vaccine responses in identical twins.

Sequencing input: memory (CD45RO+) T cells sorted from blood. The V gene is TRBV29-1, the J gene TRBJ1-1, with D perhaps TRBD1 (5 bases). The sequence derives from a woman aged 18 to 35 in good health. The CDR3 region has the DNA TGCAGCGTTGAAGATCAACAGGACACTGAAGCTTTCTTT. As protein: CSVEDQQDTEAFF.